The 28 T cell receptor beta chains below come from one sample, sequenced in a study of T-cell memory formation after mild COVID-19 (dated by TCRdb to the early 2020s). The receptor library was made with 5' RACE. TCRdb lists the instrument as Illumina NovaSeq 6000. TCRdb reran the public reads through fastp at Q25 and MiXCR, keeping productive beta chains. Entries are consolidated by CDR3 protein sequence, retaining the most common genes and DNA. The sample profile shows 110,000 or so distinct CDR3 sequences; about 24% of them were found once. The ten largest clonotypes hold about 38% of the sample. Sequenced input: PBMCs or a T cell subset sorted from them (not recorded which). These receptors originate from a young man who had mild COVID-19 (a few samples of this study predate the infection). The sample titles of this study are shuffled in the database, so cell type and time point are left out; the donor was told from shared clones.

The table lists this clonotype with a few counts. V and J are TRBV7-9 and TRBJ1-1, with TRBD1 identical over 7 bases. V trimming: 5 bases; J trimming: 4 bases; junction bases outside the gene matches: 10. The CDR3 extends over 15 amino acids. Germline lookup yields CDR1 SEHNR and CDR2 FQNEAQ (reference sequence). CDR3 DNA: TGTGCCAGCAGCGCGACCCCAGGGGGGACCACTGAAGCTTTCTTT. It encodes CASSATPGGTTEAFF.

At least ten counts were recorded for this clonotype. The chain joins TRBV11-2 to TRBJ2-7, with TRBD1 identical over 8 bases. The J segment lost 0 bases and the V segment lost 1 base, leaving 5 bases of the junction unmatched. CDR1 is SGHAT and CDR2 is FQNNGV in the germline V gene. This CDR3 has 16 residues. The CDR3 sequence is CASSLGETGVSYEQYF. The DNA for the CDR3 is TGTGCCAGCAGCTTAGGCGAGACAGGGGTCTCCTACGAGCAGTACTTC.

The rearrangement links TRBV4-1 to TRBJ1-1; D remains ambiguous. The CDR3 loop spans 13 amino acids. Deletions cut 2 bases from V and 10 bases from J, with 14 bases between. CDR1 is MGHRA, CDR2 YSYEKL, per germline. The CDR3 nucleotides read TGCGCCAGCAGCCAAAAGCTTGACGGCCGAGCTTTCTTT. This encodes CASSQKLDGRAFF.

This clonotype was picked up many times. The J gene is TRBJ2-1, the V gene TRBV5-1, with D unresolved. Germline values: CDR1 SGHRS, CDR2 YFSETQ. The CDR3 loop spans 15 amino acids. V lost 2 bases and J lost 2, with 11 bases in between. In DNA, the CDR3 is TGCGCCAGCAGCTTTGCGGTGTTGGCCTACAATGAGCAGTTCTTC. Its translation: CASSFAVLAYNEQFF.

The rearrangement links TRBV29-1 to TRBJ2-5, with D possibly TRBD1 on 6 matching bases. The CDR3 runs to 16 residues. The germline V gene encodes CDR1 SQVTM and CDR2 ANQGSEA. Trimming pared 0 bases from V and 7 bases from J, leaving 21 bases between. In DNA, the CDR3 is TGCAGCGTTGAAGACACCTCGACAGGCCTAGGGAGGACCCAGTACTTC. Amino acids: CSVEDTSTGLGRTQYF.

This clonotype was seen only a few times. The CDR3 DNA is TGTGCCAGCAGCAGGGGGACAGGAGCCTACGAGCAGTACGTC. Translating gives CASSRGTGAYEQYV. The gene calls are TRBV5-5 and TRBJ2-7, with 8 bases fitting TRBD1. The CDR3 extends over 14 amino acids. With V trimmed by 4 bases and J by 2 bases, 5 bases remained unmatched. CDR1 and CDR2 from the germline V gene are SGHKS and YYEKEE (reference sequence).

The V gene is TRBV20-1, the J gene TRBJ2-1; 11 nucleotides agree with TRBD2. CDR3 length equals 16 residues. Trimming removed 1 base from V and 5 bases from J; junction bases left unmatched: 7. The germline gives CDR1 DFQATT, CDR2 SNEGSKA (reference sequence). CDR3 loop: CSARALAGDTDNEQFF. The DNA for the CDR3 is TGCAGTGCTAGAGCACTAGCGGGGGACACTGACAATGAGCAGTTCTTC.

The V gene is TRBV29-1, the J gene TRBJ2-7, with D possibly TRBD1 on 6 matching bases. The V and J ends lost 2 bases and 5 bases respectively, with 10 bases between them. Per the germline V gene, CDR1 is SQVTM and CDR2 is ANQGSEA. There are 12 residues in the CDR3. The CDR3 sequence: CSVESGVHEQYF. In DNA, the CDR3 is TGCAGCGTTGAATCAGGGGTCCACGAGCAGTACTTC.

This chain joins TRBV5-1 and TRBJ1-1, with TRBD1 identical over 7 bases. The CDR3 totals 14 residues. Per germline, CDR1 SGHRS and CDR2 YFSETQ. Germline trimming cut 0 bases from V and 10 bases from J; bases unmatched to any gene: 9. DNA of the CDR3: TGCGCCAGCAGCTTGGGGACAGGACCTGACCTAGCTTTCTTT. This codes for CASSLGTGPDLAFF.

This chain connects TRBV16 to TRBJ1-2; no firm D call. This CDR3 has 14 amino acids. CDR1 KGHSY and CDR2 FQNENV come from the germline V gene. V lost 1 base and J lost 8, with 14 bases in between. The CDR3 nucleotides are TGTGCCAGCAGCCAATTCGTTGCCGGAGAGGGCTACACCTTC. This gives the protein CASSQFVAGEGYTF.

This chain links TRBV4-1 with TRBJ2-7; 9 bases match TRBD1. CDR1 and CDR2 (germline): MGHRA, YSYEKL. Trimming cost V 4 bases and J 4 bases; bases outside gene matches: 5. The CDR3 runs 14 residues. The CDR3 DNA sequence: TGCGCCAGCAGCCCGGGACAGGGTGGGTACGAGCAGTACGTC. This sequence encodes CASSPGQGGYEQYV.

This clonotype turned up a few times. The rearrangement uses TRBV4-3 and TRBJ1-2; D is ambiguous. With 1 base removed from V and 5 bases from J, the gap between germline ends came to 8 bases. Germline CDR1 is LGHNA and CDR2 is YSLEER. The CDR3 is 13 residues long. The CDR3 here is CASSQVGEYGYTF. The CDR3 nucleotides are TGCGCCAGCAGCCAAGTCGGGGAGTATGGCTACACCTTC.

This chain connects TRBV10-3 to TRBJ1-1, with TRBD1 as a possible D gene (6 bases). The CDR3 spans 14 residues. Per the germline V gene, CDR1 is ENHRY and CDR2 is SYGVKD. Trimming took off 2 bases at V and 5 bases at J, with 12 bases between the two ends. This chain's CDR3 is CAISEGRGGTEAFF. CDR3 DNA sequence: TGTGCCATCAGTGAGGGCAGGGGAGGTACTGAAGCTTTCTTT.

This clonotype was detected a few times. The rearrangement uses TRBV6-5 and TRBJ1-1; no reliable D call. V lost 0 bases, J lost 4 bases, and 9 bases lay in between. Germline CDR1 MNHEY, CDR2 SVGAGI. The CDR3 spans 14 residues. The CDR3 sequence: CASSYSPRRTEAFF. The DNA of the CDR3 is TGTGCCAGCAGTTACTCGCCCAGGCGCACTGAAGCTTTCTTT.

This chain joins TRBV20-1 and TRBJ1-1; the D is unclear. The germline gives CDR1 DFQATT, CDR2 SNEGSKA (reference sequence). V was clipped by 6 bases and J by 3 bases, with 11 bases between them. The CDR3 length is 12 residues. Here the CDR3 reads CSAPLAYTEAFF. CDR3 DNA sequence: TGCAGTGCCCCTCTGGCCTACACTGAAGCTTTCTTT.

This chain joins TRBV12-3 or TRBV12-4 and TRBJ2-7; D possibly corresponds to TRBD1 (5 bases). The CDR3 extends over 13 amino acids. V lost 0 bases and J 2 bases, leaving 5 bases between the germline ends. The CDR3 region has the DNA TGTGCCAGCAGTTTAGCGGGGCCCTACGAGCAGTACTTC. It encodes CASSLAGPYEQYF.

Only a few counts were recorded for this clonotype. The chain has TRBV6-5 and TRBJ2-3; D gene ambiguous. CDR3 length: 14 amino acids. With 0 bases removed from V and 1 base from J, the gap between germline ends came to 5 bases. CDR1 MNHEY and CDR2 SVGAGI come from the germline V gene. The CDR3 sequence: CASSYSTGTDTQYF. The CDR3 coding sequence is TGTGCCAGCAGTTACTCGACGGGCACAGATACGCAGTATTTT.

This clonotype showed up just a few times. This sequence joins TRBV5-1 and TRBJ2-2; tentative D call: TRBD2 (6 bases). With 4 bases removed from V and 0 bases from J, the gap between germline ends came to 16 bases. Germline-derived CDR1 and CDR2 are SGHRS and YFSETQ. The CDR3 runs 17 residues. The CDR3 coding sequence is TGCGCCAGCAGCATACTCGGGGGACCTGCGAACACCGGGGAGCTGTTTTTT. It yields the protein CASSILGGPANTGELFF.

The chain uses TRBV12-3 or TRBV12-4 and TRBJ2-3; D unclear. The CDR3 runs to 15 residues. V lost 3 bases and J 3 bases, leaving 13 bases between the germline ends. CDR3 sequence (DNA): TGTGCCAGCAGTTTCGGAAGAAGAAGGACAGATACGCAGTATTTT. Translated, it gives CASSFGRRRTDTQYF.

This chain connects TRBV5-1 to TRBJ2-1; 9 positions agree with TRBD2. There are 16 residues in the CDR3. The V segment lost 7 bases and the J segment 8 bases; nucleotides outside the gene matches: 16. Germline V CDR1 and CDR2: SGHRS, YFSETQ. The CDR3 reads CASAGPGLARFDEQFF. DNA for the CDR3: TGCGCCAGCGCAGGCCCTGGACTAGCGCGGTTCGATGAGCAGTTCTTC.

This clonotype was counted a few times. This chain links TRBV29-1 with TRBJ2-7, with D perhaps being TRBD1 or TRBD2 (5 bases each). With 1 base removed from V and 2 bases from J, the gap between germline ends came to 9 bases. This CDR3 has 13 amino acids. Germline-derived CDR1 and CDR2 are SQVTM and ANQGSEA. CDR3 coding DNA: TGCAGCGTTGAAGCAGGGACCCCCTACGAGCAGTACTTC. Translated, it gives CSVEAGTPYEQYF.

This chain links TRBV6-5 with TRBJ2-7; the match to TRBD1 covers 9 bases. Trimming at V came to 7 bases and at J to 5 bases, leaving 6 bases not matched to a gene. The CDR3 consists of 13 residues. Looked up from germline, CDR1 is MNHEY and CDR2 is SVGAGI. DNA for the CDR3: TGTGCCAGCAAACAACAGGGGGCCCACGAGCAGTACGTC. Its protein is CASKQQGAHEQYV.

This clonotype was detected a few times. The rearrangement links TRBV7-6 to TRBJ2-2; D may be TRBD2 (6 bases). This CDR3 has 15 residues. In germline, CDR1 is SGHVS, CDR2 FNYEAQ. With 2 bases removed from V and 5 bases from J, the gap between germline ends came to 12 bases. CDR3 protein: CASSLLAGSTGELFF. CDR3 nucleotide sequence: TGTGCCAGCAGCTTATTGGCGGGGTCGACCGGGGAGCTGTTTTTT.

The chain recombines TRBV9 with TRBJ1-1; tentatively, D is TRBD1 (6 bases). V was pared by 4 bases and J by 4 bases, with 20 bases between. Germline CDR1 reads SGDLS; CDR2 reads YYNGEE. The CDR3 is 16 amino acids. The CDR3: CASSPGVGGEGTEAFF. The CDR3 DNA is TGTGCCAGCAGCCCCGGGGTGGGGGGCGAGGGCACTGAAGCTTTCTTT.

The chain uses TRBV7-9 and TRBJ1-1, with 7 bases fitting TRBD1. CDR3 size: 15 residues. CDR1 SEHNR and CDR2 FQNEAQ come from the germline V gene (reference sequence). V shed 4 bases, J shed 3 bases, and the junction held 8 bases outside the gene matches. DNA for the CDR3: TGTGCCAGCAGCTCCACAGGGGCCGGGGACACTGAAGCTTTCTTT. Translation gives CASSSTGAGDTEAFF.

Only a few counts were recorded for this clonotype. The V gene is TRBV6-6, the J gene TRBJ1-3; D gene unclear. This CDR3 comprises 15 residues. V lost 1 base to trimming and J lost 0 bases, with 7 bases between them. Germline CDR1 reads MNHNY; CDR2 reads SVGAGI (reference sequence). The CDR3 is CASSYWRDSGNTIYF. The CDR3 region has the DNA TGTGCCAGCAGTTACTGGAGGGACTCTGGAAACACCATATATTTT.

This chain joins TRBV5-1 and TRBJ2-5; D unresolved. CDR1 and CDR2 (germline): SGHRS, YFSETQ. The CDR3 totals 15 residues. V was clipped by 4 bases and J by 4 bases, with 17 bases between them. This CDR3 reads CASSTDWAYVETQYF. The CDR3 DNA reads as TGCGCCAGCAGCACCGATTGGGCATACGTAGAGACCCAGTACTTC. Variable domain in full (rest from reference TRBV5-1 and TRBJ2-5): KAGVTQTPRYLIKTRGQQVTLSCSPISGHRSVSWYQQTPGQGLQFLFEYFSETQRNKGNFPGRFSGRQFSNSRSEMNVSTLELGDSALYLCASSTDWAYVETQYFGPGTRLLVL.

The chain joins TRBV5-1 to TRBJ2-3; 7 positions match TRBD2. Germline V gene data show CDR1 as SGHRS and CDR2 as YFSETQ. The CDR3 spans 15 residues. V was clipped by 6 bases and J by 2 bases; unmatched bases: 9. CDR3 sequence: CASNYWRGITDTQYF. The CDR3 DNA reads as TGCGCCAGCAACTATTGGCGGGGGATCACAGATACGCAGTATTTT.